This T cell receptor (beta chain) was found in a study of T cell changes during pregnancy in multiple sclerosis. V dropped 5 bases and J dropped 7 bases, with 12 bases sitting between them. Germline-derived CDR1 and CDR2 are SGHVS and FQNEAQ. The CDR3 is 12 amino acids. Only in-frame clones appear in the TCRdb table, and some are missing; sequencing was by immunoSEQ multiplex PCR. The sample lists approximately 34,000 clones; 90% were seen once. The chain uses TRBV7-8 and TRBJ2-7; D gene unclear. Specimen: CD8+ T cells from peripheral blood mononuclear cells, collected before pregnancy. This sequence was found in a female donor with multiple sclerosis, enrolled in a pregnancy study. CDR3 sequence reads: CASSLALREQYF. Written as DNA, the CDR3 is TGTGCCAGCAGCCTCGCCCTCAGGGAGCAGTACTTC.